The source of this TCR beta chain is a study of cytomegalovirus exposure and HLA in healthy donors (TCRdb year 2017). Regarding the complete study: An earlier analysis of around 600 of the donors reported about 290 Gb of sequence data and about 100 million unique TCR beta sequences from about 200 million T cells. Because of strong linkage in the cohort, five DR-DQ haplotypes were treated as single units for association and clustering. To decide whether each TCR beta V gene segment behaved as functional or pseudogenic, an earlier analysis of approximately 600 of the donors relied on high-throughput TCR beta sequencing. Every discovery cohort repertoire had been produced on one sequencing platform. Approximately 300 gigabases of sequencing data and roughly 80 million unique TCR sequences made up an early release that covered approximately 650 HLA-typed donors. Donor age, sex, ethnicity and CMV serostatus were compiled together with the repertoire data. A separate validation cohort of 100 to 150 different subjects was used in addition to the 666-subject first cohort. Typing coverage differed by locus: A, B, C, DRB1 and DQB1 were typed in roughly 629-630 donors, DQA1 in about 550, DPA1 in 606, and DPB1 in 450 to 490. In a later analysis, previously published TCR beta repertoires from 600 to 850 donors were re-analyzed and high-resolution HLA genotyping was added so that TCR occurrence patterns could be studied. Across around 400 genotyped donors of the cohort, an average of approximately 220,000 unique TCR beta nucleotide sequences per donor were sequenced, and 15% to 20% of those sequences were non-productive. In a later genetic analysis, genome-wide SNP genotypes for 398 of the 666 donors were used, and that subset was treated as a discovery cohort. Both class I and class II loci were covered by HLA typing, at four-digit resolution. Rather than drawing on any new phenotypic data, the later analysis identified candidate immune exposures from TCR beta sequences and the way those sequences occurred across donors. Of the roughly 400 genotyped donors, 81% fell in the genetic ancestry cluster associated with self-reported Caucasian donors. The study aimed to test whether signatures of past pathogen exposure could be identified by cataloging public T cell receptors. Using immunosequencing, the study profiled T cell repertoires from around 670 subjects and related those repertoires to cytomegalovirus serostatus. The study combined high-throughput TCR immunosequencing, statistical association of individual TCRs with disease status, and machine learning to predict cytomegalovirus infection status.

Libraries came from the immunoSEQ multiplex PCR assay. For the multiplex PCR, a mixture combining 60 forward primers for TCR Vbeta segments and 13 reverse primers for TCR Jbeta segments was used. The CDR3 region of rearranged TCR beta genes was amplified from genomic DNA with a multiplex PCR assay. Amplified TCR beta libraries were sequenced as 87-base-pair reads on the Illumina HiSeq System. The source study handled its data this way. Across the 500 to 850 repertoires, a later analysis counted roughly 84 million unique TCR beta chains, 8.5 million to 12 million of which were shared by at least two donors. Raw reads were error-corrected and collapsed into unique sequences by a nearest-neighbor algorithm in which closely related sequences were merged to remove PCR and sequencing errors. CDR3 sequences were aligned to IMGT reference sequences to assign V, D and J gene segments. For a sequence to be retained, at least a six-nucleotide match to both a V gene segment and a J gene segment was required. A rearrangement counted as productive if the CDR3 had no stop codons and remained in frame with V and J, and every other rearrangement counted as non-productive. CDR3 was defined by IMGT convention, running from the second conserved V-encoded cysteine to the conserved J-encoded phenylalanine. Sequences without an unambiguous match to a single V gene segment were excluded from the earlier analysis of several hundred of the donors. An earlier analysis of a few hundred of the donors classified V segments as functional when productive rearrangements were above 56.7% and as segregating when the standard deviation between donors was above 5%. A statistical classification framework was developed to diagnose cytomegalovirus status using the catalog of TCR beta chain sequences. In a later analysis, V and J genes were assigned by comparing TCR nucleotide sequences against IMGT/GENE-DB human TR gene sequences. In a later analysis, CDR3 sequences and most-parsimonious VDJ recombination scenarios were assigned using the TCRdist pipeline. In a later analysis, each TCR beta chain was defined by its CDR3 amino acid sequence together with its V-gene family, and reads lacking a unique V-gene family were excluded. In a later analysis, some 600 highly shared, low-generation-probability nucleotide sequences were removed to address suspected cross-contamination and a sequencing artifact. For each public chain, a later analysis derived a clonal expansion index from normalized ranks of inferred template counts within each repertoire. In a later analysis, generation probabilities were computed with a VDJ recombination model fitted to out-of-frame rearrangements, and the resulting probabilities were checked against IGoR. Hypergeometric tests were used in a later analysis to score TCR-TCR, TCR-HLA and TCR-CMV co-occurrence, with a repertoire-size bias correction applied to the TCR pairs. A later analysis estimated false discovery rates by permuting HLA or CMV assignments 20 times. In a later analysis, co-occurring TCRs were grouped with DBSCAN, and TCRdist sequence similarity was added when clustering was performed within HLA-allele-positive subsets. Repertoires with fewer than 30,000 or more than 120,000 public chains, plus five repertoires with anomalous nucleotide sharing, were excluded from co-occurrence clustering. Not all clones reach the TCRdb copy of this immuneACCESS table, which keeps in-frame sequences only. Checked studies attribute under half of the gap to unresolved V genes and leave the rest unexplained. D and trimming were read from the DNA, whereas the V and J calls and clone size are those reported in that table. The sample has 150,000 to 200,000 clones on record, 70% to 90% of them singletons. The ten largest clones add up to about 0.82% of the sample.

The cohort consisted of 650 to 700 healthy bone marrow donors. Cohort members were all nominally healthy when sampled, although unrecorded immune exposures were likely present. The donor tested CMV seronegative and was one of the 352 seronegative cohort members. A peripheral blood sample was provided by each donor, and peripheral blood mononuclear cells were used for TCR beta sequencing. The Qiagen DNeasy Blood Extraction Kit was used to extract genomic DNA from the blood cell samples. Points on this clone: Its cognate antigen has yet to be identified. The sample holds no much larger clone one base away, and base qualities are not on file.

Broader findings and caveats from the paper: When HLA alleles, especially DR and DQ, strongly co-occurred, attributing TCR associations to individual alleles was difficult. The classifier was reported to diagnose cytomegalovirus status with high specificity and sensitivity in both the original cohort and the validation cohort. According to a later analysis, parvovirus B19, influenza, CMV and Epstein-Barr virus appeared linked to several top co-occurrence clusters. The cohort was sequenced for TCR beta chains only, and without alpha or paired-chain data the features that could be detected were limited. An association between a missense DCLRE1C variant and V-gene and J-gene trimming of TCR beta chains was found in a later genetic analysis and replicated in an independent cohort. The sequencing pipeline was judged likely to have produced a cluster of highly shared sequence variants as a technical artifact. While some public TCRs were present in many individuals, most TCR sequences turned up only very rarely across donors. A further reported finding was that TCR beta sequences accurately predicted the HLA-A and HLA-B alleles for most subjects in the first cohort. It was suggested by the authors that the approach could potentially be generalized to other disease states and immunological phenotypes. In an earlier analysis of several hundred of the donors, most TCR beta V segments were observed in productive rearrangements about 90% or about 30% of the time, broadly matching IMGT annotations. In a later analysis, the rate of TCR association differed among HLA loci, with DRB1 alleles having the most associated TCRs and HLA-C alleles having the fewest. In vitro tests confirmed that a few of the cytomegalovirus-associated TCR beta chains recognize cytomegalovirus antigens. In the study, 150 to 200 TCR beta chains were listed as associated with cytomegalovirus. Presence/absence analyses assumed roughly uniform sequencing depth across donors, an assumption that may not hold. Because HLA typing was unavailable for some donors at each locus, only the typed subset was used in association tests. The earlier analysis of some 540 of the donors excluded some 15 rarely observed V segments, including chromosome 9 orphons, because counts were too low. A later analysis found that HLA-associated TCR beta chains were more clonally expanded and had lower generation probabilities than equally common non-associated chains. Specific HLA alleles were associated with 15,000 to 20,000 TCR beta sequences at a false discovery rate of 0.05 in a later analysis. A later analysis found that most CMV-associated TCR beta chains appeared HLA-restricted, with HLA associations seemingly driven largely by CMV exposure. A later genetic analysis reported fewer N-insertions in productive TCRs among donors in an Asian-associated ancestry cluster than the roughly 620-donor mean. Immune exposure information for the cohort was limited to CMV serostatus. Linkage disequilibrium might explain the correlated functional status among segregating V segments, but an unknown experimental factor could not be ruled out.

Sequenced sample: PBMCs. This clonotype originated in a woman younger than 30 in good health and CMV-seronegative.

The CDR3 amino acid sequence is: CASSGDRRAISPLHF. Read as DNA, the sequence is TGTGCCAGCAGCGGGGACAGAAGGGCCATTTCACCCCTCCACTTT. The chain is encoded by TRBV5-4 joined to TRBJ1-6; 7 middle bases align to TRBD1. In the germline V gene (reference sequence), CDR1 corresponds to SGHNT and CDR2 to YYREEE. Spanning cysteine to phenylalanine, the CDR3 consists of 15 amino acids. The entry retains the CDR3 DNA only, 45 bases that are in frame from base 1. At the junction V is shortened by 4 bases and J by 9 bases; bases outside the gene matches: 10.